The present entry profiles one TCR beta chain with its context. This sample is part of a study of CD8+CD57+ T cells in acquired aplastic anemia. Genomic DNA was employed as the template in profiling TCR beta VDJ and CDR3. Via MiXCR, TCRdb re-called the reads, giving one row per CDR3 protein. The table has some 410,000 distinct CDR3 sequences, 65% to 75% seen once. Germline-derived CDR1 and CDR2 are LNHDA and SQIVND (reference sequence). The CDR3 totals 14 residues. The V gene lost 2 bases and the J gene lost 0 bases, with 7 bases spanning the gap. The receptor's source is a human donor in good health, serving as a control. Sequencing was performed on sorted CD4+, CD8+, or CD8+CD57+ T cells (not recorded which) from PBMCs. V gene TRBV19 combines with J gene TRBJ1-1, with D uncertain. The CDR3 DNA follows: TGTGCCAGTAGTATAACAGTTATGAACACTGAAGCTTTCTTT. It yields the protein CASSITVMNTEAFF.